These 21 T cell receptor beta chains were sequenced from one sample in a study of T-cell memory formation after mild COVID-19. TCRdb reprocessed the 5' RACE reads via MiXCR and lists one record per CDR3 protein. The top ten clones hold roughly 1.3% of a sample with more than 25,000 distinct CDR3 sequences, 16% of them seen once. Sequencing was carried out using PBMCs or a T cell subset sorted from them (not recorded which). The receptors were gathered from an adult who had mild COVID-19 (a few samples of this study predate the infection). Cell type and time point are not known.

There are many counts of this clonotype. This chain connects TRBV7-2 to TRBJ2-3; 9 bases line up with TRBD2. Germline V gene lookup returns CDR1 SGHTA and CDR2 FQGNSA. CDR3 length: 18 amino acids. With 4 bases clipped from V and 0 bases from J, the junction kept 11 bases outside the gene matches. CDR3 nucleotides: TGTGCCAGCAGCTCCCGGCCCTCTAGCGGGGCGAGCACAGATACGCAGTATTTT. Translating it yields CASSSRPSSGASTDTQYF.

This clonotype was observed many times. This sequence joins TRBV6-5 and TRBJ2-3, with 8 bases identical to TRBD2. Unmatched junction bases numbered 7, after V lost 6 bases and J lost 2 bases. The length of the CDR3 is 15 residues. From germline, CDR1 is MNHEY and CDR2 SVGAGI. As DNA, the CDR3 is TGTGCCAGCAGACACAGCGGGGGCCTCACAGATACGCAGTATTTT. It is translated as CASRHSGGLTDTQYF.

This clonotype has more than one count but fewer than ten. The chain is built from TRBV27 and TRBJ1-5; D is uncertain. V was trimmed by 5 bases and J by 4 bases, leaving 9 bases between them. The CDR3 totals 13 residues. From germline, CDR1 is MNHEY and CDR2 SMNVEV (reference sequence). The CDR3 loop reads CASSHTGNQPQHF. CDR3 nucleotide sequence: TGTGCCAGCAGTCACACGGGAAATCAGCCCCAGCATTTT.

This clonotype was seen many times. It is unclear where the CDR3 begins or ends on the DNA, so no DNA is shown, and the CDR3 is as TCRdb lists it. The chain is built from TRBV5-1 and TRBJ1-2; the table calls TRBD1, which could not be checked here. The CDR3 length equals 15 residues, ends included. The germline V gene encodes CDR1 SGHRS and CDR2 YFSETQ. CDR3 region: CASSQDAPAASAYTF.

In its sample, this clonotype was seen many times. The chain recombines TRBV7-9 with TRBJ2-3; 10 bases map to TRBD2. The CDR3 has 14 residues. Germline V gene sequence: CDR1 SEHNR, CDR2 FQNEAQ (reference sequence). V dropped 4 bases and J dropped 4; count of bases not matched to a gene: 2. The CDR3 DNA sequence: TGTGCCAGCAGCTACAGCGGGGGGGCAGATACGCAGTATTTT. Translated, it gives CASSYSGGADTQYF.

Ten or more counts support this clonotype. The V gene is TRBV4-3, the J gene TRBJ1-1, with D tentatively TRBD1 (5 bases). Germline CDR1 and CDR2: LGHNA and YSLEER. The CDR3 length is 18 residues. The V end was cut by 0 bases, the J end by 1 base, with 18 bases between. The CDR3 DNA reads as TGCGCCAGCAGCCAAGAGAAGATAGGGGATTGGGGGAACACTGAAGCTTTCTTT. It yields the protein CASSQEKIGDWGNTEAFF.

This chain links TRBV7-2 with TRBJ2-7; 12 bases line up with TRBD2. Germline V gene data show CDR1 as SGHTA and CDR2 as FQGNSA. After removal of 5 bases from V and 6 bases from J, the junction contained 8 bases not matched to a gene. CDR3 length equals 15 residues. The DNA for the CDR3 is TGTGCCAGCAGCCGAGGACTAGCGGGACGGGGCGAGCAGTACTTC. Its protein is CASSRGLAGRGEQYF.

J is TRBJ2-7 and V is TRBV3-1; no clear D. V dropped 4 bases and J dropped 2 bases, with 12 bases sitting between them. In germline, CDR1 is LGHDT, CDR2 YNNKEL (reference sequence). CDR3 length equals 14 residues. The CDR3 coding sequence is TGTGCCAGCAGCCCAAGGAACCAGGCCTACGAGCAGTACTTC. This encodes CASSPRNQAYEQYF.

This clonotype was seen just once. This chain links TRBV5-6 with TRBJ1-6; the D is unclear. This CDR3 is built from 13 residues. The V end lost 0 bases, the J end lost 7 bases, and 5 bases lay between the germline ends. Germline CDR1 SGHDT, CDR2 YYEEEE. Here the CDR3 reads CASSLGSNSPLHF. The CDR3 DNA is TGTGCCAGCAGCTTGGGCAGCAATTCACCCCTCCACTTT. Combining the CDR3 with reference TRBV5-6 and TRBJ1-6 gives the whole variable domain DAGVTQSPTHLIKTRGQQVTLRCSPKSGHDTVSWYQQALGQGPQFIFQYYEEEERQRGNFPDRFSGHQFPNYSSELNVNALLLGDSALYLCASSLGSNSPLHFGNGTRLTVT.

This clonotype has only a few counts. The chain recombines TRBV19 with TRBJ2-1; a possible D gene is TRBD1 (7 bases). Germline lookup yields CDR1 LNHDA and CDR2 SQIVND (reference sequence). The V and J ends lost 7 bases and 6 bases respectively, with 22 bases between them. This CDR3 is 16 amino acids long. CDR3 residues: CASTLHEGARGNEQFF. Written as DNA, the CDR3 is TGTGCCAGTACCCTTCATGAGGGGGCGCGGGGCAATGAGCAGTTCTTC.

This clonotype was observed at least ten times. The gene calls are TRBV4-2 and TRBJ2-5, with 11 bases aligning to TRBD2. Trimming at V came to 1 base and at J to 4 bases, leaving 8 bases not matched to a gene. There are 17 residues in the CDR3. Per germline, CDR1 LGHNA and CDR2 YNFKEQ. The CDR3 DNA follows: TGTGCCAGCAGCCAAGTGGGGTTCCTAGCGGGGGGAGAGACCCAGTACTTC. Translating it yields CASSQVGFLAGGETQYF.

This clonotype has ten or more counts. V gene TRBV20-1 combines with J gene TRBJ2-7, with TRBD2 matching 8 bases. The V and J ends lost 0 bases and 7 bases, in that order; junction bases with no gene match: 14. Germline CDR1 DFQATT, CDR2 SNEGSKA (reference sequence). The CDR3 covers 16 residues. The CDR3 DNA reads TGCAGTGCTAGAGATCCCCGGGGGGGGATGAGTCGGGAGCAGTACTTC. It specifies CSARDPRGGMSREQYF.

V usage is TRBV30 and J usage is TRBJ1-2; D may be TRBD1 (5 bases). Germline-derived CDR1 and CDR2 are GTSNPN and SVGIG (reference sequence). This CDR3 contains 13 residues. V lost 1 base and J 4 bases, leaving 10 bases between the germline ends. CDR3 in DNA: TGTGCCTGGAGTGAGTCAGGGCCCTATGGCTACACCTTC. Translating it yields CAWSESGPYGYTF.

This clonotype was detected many times. The CDR3 loop reads CASSIGGGTYEQYF. The CDR3 DNA follows: TGTGCCAGTAGTATCGGGGGGGGCACCTACGAGCAGTACTTC. The J gene is TRBJ2-7, the V gene TRBV19; 8 bases are a match to TRBD2. V lost 3 bases, J lost 2 bases, and 3 bases stayed unmatched. Germline V gives CDR1 LNHDA, CDR2 SQIVND (reference sequence). This CDR3 comprises 14 residues. The full variable domain, in which reference TRBV19 and TRBJ2-7 provide the parts outside the CDR3, is DGGITQSPKYLFRKEGQNVTLSCEQNLNHDAMYWYRQDPGQGLRLIYYSQIVNDFQKGDIAEGYSVSREKKESFPLTVTSAQKNPTAFYLCASSIGGGTYEQYFGPGTRLTVT.

This clonotype has more than one count but fewer than ten. This rearrangement joins TRBV24-1 to TRBJ2-5, with D uncertain. In germline, CDR1 is KGHDR, CDR2 SFDVKD. The CDR3 runs 13 residues. V lost 3 bases to trimming and J lost 5 bases, with 9 bases between them. CDR3 loop: CATSDQALETQYF. The CDR3 DNA reads TGTGCCACCAGTGATCAAGCCCTGGAGACCCAGTACTTC.

The rearrangement joins TRBV7-3 to TRBJ2-1; possibly TRBD1 for D (6 bases). V dropped 3 bases and J dropped 8 bases, with 11 bases sitting between them. The CDR3 is 13 residues long. Germline lookup yields CDR1 SGHTA and CDR2 FQGTGA. The CDR3 here is CASSLGTWDEQFF. The CDR3 bases are TGTGCCAGCAGCTTGGGGACATGGGATGAGCAGTTCTTC. Combining the CDR3 with reference TRBV7-3 and TRBJ2-1 gives the whole variable domain GAGVSQTPSNKVTEKGKYVELRCDPISGHTALYWYRQSLGQGPEFLIYFQGTGAADDSGLPNDRFFAVRPEGSVSTLKIQRTERGDSAVYLCASSLGTWDEQFFGPGTRLTVL.

This chain connects TRBV5-1 to TRBJ2-3; TRBD1 matches 9 bases. Germline assignment: CDR1 SGHRS and CDR2 YFSETQ. This CDR3 spans 15 amino acids. J lost 5 bases, V lost 3 bases, and 7 bases had no gene match. CDR3 bases: TGCGCCAGCAGCTCGGGACAGGGTTTTGGAGATACGCAGTATTTT. It specifies CASSSGQGFGDTQYF.

This clonotype occurred many times. J is TRBJ2-1 and V is TRBV5-1, with 8 bases identical to TRBD2. The CDR3 length is 15 residues. The V gene end was trimmed by 4 bases and the J gene end by 9 bases; junction bases not matched to a gene: 12. Germline V gene lookup returns CDR1 SGHRS and CDR2 YFSETQ. The DNA for the CDR3 is TGCGCCAGCAGCCTATCCGGGACTAGGGTCGCTGAGCAGTTCTTC. Translation: CASSLSGTRVAEQFF.

This clonotype was recorded at least ten times. The chain has TRBV20-1 and TRBJ1-6; no clear D gene. CDR1 DFQATT and CDR2 SNEGSKA come from the germline V gene (reference sequence). This CDR3 comprises 12 residues. The ends were cut back, 6 bases at V and 9 bases at J, with 12 bases in the middle. The CDR3 DNA is TGCAGTGCCGCAGGAGATCTTTCACCCCTCCACTTT. Amino acids: CSAAGDLSPLHF.

This clonotype was counted many times. This chain uses TRBV9 with TRBJ2-7, with TRBD2 identical over 9 bases. Germline values: CDR1 SGDLS, CDR2 YYNGEE. The CDR3 loop spans 16 amino acids. Losses at the gene ends were 2 bases for V and 2 bases for J; bases not matched to a gene: 8. The CDR3 sequence: CASSVGDIAGAYEQYF. CDR3 nucleotide sequence: TGTGCCAGCAGCGTCGGGGATATAGCGGGAGCCTACGAGCAGTACTTC.

This clonotype showed up many times. The chain recombines TRBV4-1 with TRBJ1-1, with 7 bases matching TRBD1. This CDR3 has 15 residues. CDR1 and CDR2 from the germline V gene are MGHRA and YSYEKL. With V trimmed by 2 bases and J by 1 base, 4 bases remained unmatched. The CDR3 coding sequence is TGCGCCAGCAGCCAATGGGGACAGAAGAACACTGAAGCTTTCTTT. Translation: CASSQWGQKNTEAFF.